The rows below give T cell receptor beta chains drawn from one sample of a study of blood T cell repertoires in COVID-19. TCRdb's table, derived via immunoSEQ multiplex PCR, lists solely in-frame clones and lacks some. The table shows about 290,000 clones, with 85% occurring only once. The sequencing sample was made of peripheral blood. Receptors originate from a woman aged 45-65 years with active or convalescent COVID-19. The CDR3 runs from the conserved cysteine through the conserved F or W. Fields, in order: J gene, D gene, clone size, V gene, CDR3 protein, CDR3 DNA. The D gene is left open where the match is weak. Clone size is shown for a subset of rows, as once, few, many or a class of expanded clone.

>TRBJ1-2|.|.|TRBV3-1/TRBV3-2
CASSPGRAGFGYTF
TGTGCCAGCAGCCCGGGGAGGGCGGGATTTGGCTACACCTTC
>TRBJ1-5|TRBD1|.|TRBV7-8
CASSLYPQGARNQPQHF
TGTGCCAGCAGCTTATATCCCCAGGGGGCGCGGAATCAGCCCCAGCATTTT
>TRBJ1-3|TRBD1|once|TRBV3-1/TRBV3-2
CASSRTGDSGNTIYF
TGTGCCAGCAGCCGGACAGGGGACTCTGGAAACACCATATATTTT
>TRBJ1-1|TRBD1|.|TRBV29-1
CSAGTGGLEAFF
TGCAGCGCCGGGACAGGGGGACTCGAAGCTTTCTTT
>TRBJ2-7|.|.|TRBV6-5
CASRLGEALRGQQYF
TGTGCCAGCCGTTTGGGGGAGGCCCTGAGAGGCCAGCAGTACTTC
>TRBJ2-6|.|.|TRBV5-1
CASSLTVSSGANVLTF
TGCGCCAGCAGCCTCACAGTGTCCTCTGGGGCCAACGTCCTGACTTTC
>TRBJ2-7|.|.|TRBV5-1
CASSPTRSYEQYF
TGCGCCAGCAGCCCGACTAGATCCTACGAGCAGTACTTC
>TRBJ2-2|.|once|TRBV5-1
CASSLFSSGATGELFF
TGCGCCAGCAGCTTGTTTTCAAGCGGCGCCACCGGGGAGCTGTTTTTT
>TRBJ2-6|.|.|TRBV28
CASRSQGTGANVLTF
TGTGCCAGCAGATCACAGGGAACTGGGGCCAACGTCCTGACTTTC
>TRBJ2-3|TRBD2|.|TRBV28
CASSFGVAGVADTQYF
TGTGCCAGCAGTTTTGGAGTGGCGGGGGTAGCAGATACGCAGTATTTT
>TRBJ2-7|TRBD2|few|TRBV5-4
CASTTQGTSGRLYEQYF
TGTGCCAGCACCACACAGGGGACTAGCGGGAGGCTGTACGAGCAGTACTTC
>TRBJ1-3|TRBD1|once|TRBV29-1
CSVETGQGLGNTIYF
TGCAGCGTTGAAACCGGACAGGGTTTAGGAAACACCATATATTTT
>TRBJ1-2|.|.|TRBV28
CASSFSIKGYGYTF
TGTGCCAGCAGTTTCTCCATTAAGGGGTACGGCTACACCTTC
>TRBJ2-1|.|.|TRBV5-4
CASSWGGRQEQFF
TGTGCCAGCAGCTGGGGGGGGCGGCAGGAGCAGTTCTTC
>TRBJ2-5|TRBD1|.|TRBV11-2
CASSLNPGPGGAETQYF
TGTGCCAGCAGCTTAAATCCTGGCCCAGGGGGCGCGGAGACCCAGTACTTC
>TRBJ1-5|TRBD1|.|TRBV7-9
CASSSSLTGGNQPQHF
TGTGCCAGCAGCTCGAGCCTGACAGGGGGCAATCAGCCCCAGCATTTT
>TRBJ2-7|TRBD2|.|TRBV10-3
CAISEPGTSGGYEQYF
TGTGCCATCAGTGAACCGGGGACTAGCGGAGGCTACGAGCAGTACTTC
>TRBJ2-2|.|.|TRBV19
CASSRGTITGELFF
TGTGCCAGTAGTAGGGGGACAATTACCGGGGAGCTGTTTTTT
>TRBJ2-1|TRBD2|.|TRBV7-8
CASSLLTSGSYNEQFF
TGTGCCAGCAGCCTACTCACTAGCGGTTCCTACAATGAGCAGTTCTTC
>TRBJ1-1|TRBD1|once|TRBV19
CASSGRTGGWTEAFF
TGTGCCAGTAGTGGGCGGACAGGGGGATGGACTGAAGCTTTCTTT
>TRBJ2-1|TRBD2|.|TRBV3-1/TRBV3-2
CASSQVQLAGAKDNEQFF
TGTGCCAGCAGCCAGGTTCAGCTAGCGGGAGCGAAAGACAATGAGCAGTTCTTC
>TRBJ2-3|.|.|TRBV11-2
CASSPTASTDTQYF
TGTGCCAGCAGCCCAACAGCCAGCACAGATACGCAGTATTTT
>TRBJ1-1|.|.|TRBV28
CASSFSNLNTEAFF
TGTGCCAGCAGTTTCTCTAATCTGAACACTGAAGCTTTCTTT
>TRBJ1-2|TRBD1|.|TRBV6-6
CASSYGQGEYGYTF
TGTGCCAGCAGTTACGGACAGGGGGAATATGGCTACACCTTC
>TRBJ1-1|.|.|TRBV6-5
CASSYSGGSGTEAFF
TGTGCCAGCAGTTACTCTGGCGGGTCAGGTACTGAAGCTTTCTTT
>TRBJ2-5|TRBD2|.|TRBV2
CASSGGLADWYQETQYF
TGTGCCAGCAGTGGGGGACTAGCGGATTGGTACCAAGAGACCCAGTACTTC
>TRBJ2-4|TRBD2|.|TRBV30
CAWRRGNIQYF
TGTGCCTGGAGGCGGGGGAACATTCAGTACTTC
>TRBJ1-2|.|.|TRBV7-2
CASSTEPTGDYTF
TGTGCCAGCAGCACCGAGCCGACAGGCGACTACACCTTC
>TRBJ1-2|.|.|TRBV30
CAWSVKGESYGYTF
TGTGCCTGGAGTGTAAAAGGGGAATCCTATGGCTACACCTTC